Listed below are T cell receptor beta chains from one sample, sequenced in a study of shared clonotypes between healthy human individuals. Generated by immunoSEQ multiplex PCR, the TCRdb table keeps only in-frame clones and is missing some. The sample includes 950,000 to 1,100,000 clones, about 74% seen only once; the top ten take approximately 1.5%. The specimen was memory CD4+ T cells sorted from blood. These receptors came from a man between 18 and 29 years old in good health. Both conserved end residues are part of each CDR3. A D gene is named only where the DNA matches it firmly. Size values are once, few and many counts, or a class for expanded clones, and some rows have none.

V	J	D	size	DNA	CDR3
TRBV28	TRBJ1-4	-	-	TGTGCCAGCAGTTTGGGAGGGAGACCTAATGAAAAACTGTTTTTT	CASSLGGRPNEKLFF
TRBV2	TRBJ2-5	-	-	TGTGCCAGCAGTGAACAGGGCGAAGGGACCCAGTACTTC	CASSEQGEGTQYF
TRBV6-1	TRBJ1-6	-	once	TGTGCCAGCAGTGAAGTCAGGCAGGGGAGTTCACCCCTCCACTTT	CASSEVRQGSSPLHF
TRBV4-3	TRBJ2-3	-	once	TGCGCCAGCAGCCAGGACTGGAGGGCCACAGATACGCAGTATTTT	CASSQDWRATDTQYF
TRBV11-3	TRBJ2-7	-	-	TGTGCCAGCAGCTTAGATCTGGGACTTTACGAGCAGTACTTC	CASSLDLGLYEQYF
TRBV6-1	TRBJ2-7	TRBD2	-	TGTGCCAGCAGTGTTGGACTAGCGGATATCTACGAGCAGTACTTC	CASSVGLADIYEQYF
TRBV5-4	TRBJ1-2	TRBD1	-	TGTGCCAGCAGCTCAAAGGACAGGCACTATGGCTACACCTTC	CASSSKDRHYGYTF
TRBV11-3	TRBJ2-3	TRBD2	-	TGTGCCAGCAGCCCTGGGGAAAGCGGGACTTCCTTCCGCACAGATACGCAGTATTTT	CASSPGESGTSFRTDTQYF
TRBV7-9	TRBJ2-7	-	-	TGTGCCAGCAGCTCGGACCTTCAACGCCTCGAGCAGTACTTC	CASSSDLQRLEQYF
TRBV4-1	TRBJ2-3	-	-	TGCGCCAGCAGCCTGGATCGAGGGGGGTTTAGCACAGATACGCAGTATTTT	CASSLDRGGFSTDTQYF
TRBV19	TRBJ2-4	TRBD1	-	TGTGCCAGTAGTATTGAGCTCGGGACAGGGTGGCACATTCAGTACTTC	CASSIELGTGWHIQYF
TRBV11-2	TRBJ1-2	-	-	TGTGCCAGCAGCTTAGAACAGGAAAGTAGCTACACCTTC	CASSLEQESSYTF
TRBV27	TRBJ2-7	-	-	TGTGCCAGCAGCGGCTTCTCAAGGCCCCCCTACGAGCAGTACTTC	CASSGFSRPPYEQYF
TRBV6-1	TRBJ2-1	-	-	TGTGCCAGCAGTGCACAGGGGGGGTCTGAGCAGTTCTTC	CASSAQGGSEQFF
TRBV5-1	TRBJ1-4	-	-	TGCGCCAGCCGCGGACTGATGAATGAAAAACTGTTTTTT	CASRGLMNEKLFF
TRBV5-3	TRBJ2-7	-	-	TGTGCCAGCAGCCGAGGAGGAATATTCGAGCAGTACTTC	CASSRGGIFEQYF
TRBV5-4	TRBJ2-4	-	-	TGTGCCAGCAGCGCGGTGGGGGCGCCCAAAAACATTCAGTACTTC	CASSAVGAPKNIQYF
TRBV9	TRBJ1-2	-	-	TGTGCCAGCAGCGAACAGGGAAAGTATGGCTACACCTTC	CASSEQGKYGYTF